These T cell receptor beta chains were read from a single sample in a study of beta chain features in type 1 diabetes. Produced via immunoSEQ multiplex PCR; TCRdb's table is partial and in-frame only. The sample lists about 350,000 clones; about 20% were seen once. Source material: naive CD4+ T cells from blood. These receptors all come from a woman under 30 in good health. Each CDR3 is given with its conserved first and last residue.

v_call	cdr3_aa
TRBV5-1	CASSWNRGPSYEQYF
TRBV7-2	CASSLRAGTYNEQFF
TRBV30	CAWSVPSGKETQYF
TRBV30	CAWTATGAYGYTF
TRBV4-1	CASSQGASGRDIINEQFF
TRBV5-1	CASSLGQGWDTEAFF
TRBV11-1	CASRPRLAGGSNEQFF
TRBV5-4	CASTSTDTQYF
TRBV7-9	CAGGPPLHF
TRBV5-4	CASSLGGGRGPEAFF
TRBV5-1	CASSPRASGRSDTQYF
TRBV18	CASSPYEGAGGNTIYF
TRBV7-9	CASSITSESYEQYF
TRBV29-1	CRVRAEAFF
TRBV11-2	CASSSLAGVGYNEQFF
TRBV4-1	CASSQYRGLAEAFF
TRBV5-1	CASQRGGQDEQYF
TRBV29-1	CSVEPGLAANEQFF
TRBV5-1	CASSLETGGLAKNIQYF
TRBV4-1	CASSQTQGLISYNEQFF
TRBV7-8	CASSLAQRGGNEQFF
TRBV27	CATSRGTEAFF
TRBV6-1	CASSESRGGNLYEQYF